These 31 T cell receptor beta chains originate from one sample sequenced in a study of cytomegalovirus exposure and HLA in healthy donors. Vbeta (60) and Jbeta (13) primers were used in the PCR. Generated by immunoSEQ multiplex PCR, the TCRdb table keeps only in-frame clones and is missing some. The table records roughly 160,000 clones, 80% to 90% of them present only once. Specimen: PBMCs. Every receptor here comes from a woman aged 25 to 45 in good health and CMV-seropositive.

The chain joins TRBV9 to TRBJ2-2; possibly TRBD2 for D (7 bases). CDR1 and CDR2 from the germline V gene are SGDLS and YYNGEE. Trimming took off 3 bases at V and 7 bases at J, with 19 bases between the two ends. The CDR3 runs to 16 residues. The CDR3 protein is CASSARGGYNYGELFF. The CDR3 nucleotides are TGTGCCAGCAGCGCGAGGGGGGGATATAACTACGGGGAGCTGTTTTTT.

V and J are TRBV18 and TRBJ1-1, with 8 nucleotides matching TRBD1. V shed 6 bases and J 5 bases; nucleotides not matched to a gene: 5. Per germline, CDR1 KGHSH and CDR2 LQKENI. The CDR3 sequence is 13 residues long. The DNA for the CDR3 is TGTGCCAGCTCTATGGACAGGGCAACTGAAGCTTTCTTT. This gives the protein CASSMDRATEAFF.

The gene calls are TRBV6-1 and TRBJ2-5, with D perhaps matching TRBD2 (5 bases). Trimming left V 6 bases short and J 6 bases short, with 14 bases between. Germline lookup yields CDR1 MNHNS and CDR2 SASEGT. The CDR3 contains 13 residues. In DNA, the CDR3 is TGTGCCAGCAGCGCCGACTATGGGCAGACCCAGTACTTC. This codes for CASSADYGQTQYF.

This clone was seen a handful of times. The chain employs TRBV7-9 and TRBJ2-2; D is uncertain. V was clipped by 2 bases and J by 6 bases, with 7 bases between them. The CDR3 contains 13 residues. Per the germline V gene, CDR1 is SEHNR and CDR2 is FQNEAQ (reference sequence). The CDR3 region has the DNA TGTGCCAGCAGCTTAATCTCGGCCGGGGAGCTGTTTTTT. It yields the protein CASSLISAGELFF.

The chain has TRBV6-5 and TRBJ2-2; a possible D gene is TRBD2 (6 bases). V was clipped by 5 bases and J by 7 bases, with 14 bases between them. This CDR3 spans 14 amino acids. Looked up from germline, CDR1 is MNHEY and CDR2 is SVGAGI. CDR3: CASSRSRGNGELFF. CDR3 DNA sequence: TGTGCCAGCAGTAGATCCCGGGGGAACGGGGAGCTGTTTTTT.

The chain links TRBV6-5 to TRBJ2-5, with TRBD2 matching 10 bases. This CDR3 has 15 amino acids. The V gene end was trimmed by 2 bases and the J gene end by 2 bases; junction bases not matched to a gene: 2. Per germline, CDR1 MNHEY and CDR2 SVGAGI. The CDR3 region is CASSYRAGGQETQYF. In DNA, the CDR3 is TGTGCCAGCAGTTACAGAGCGGGGGGGCAAGAGACCCAGTACTTC.

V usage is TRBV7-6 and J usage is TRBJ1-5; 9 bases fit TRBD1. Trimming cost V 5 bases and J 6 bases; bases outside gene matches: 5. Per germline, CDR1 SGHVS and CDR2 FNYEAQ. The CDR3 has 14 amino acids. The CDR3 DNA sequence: TGTGCCAGCAGCCCGGGACAGGGCAGTCAGCCCCAGCATTTT. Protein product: CASSPGQGSQPQHF.

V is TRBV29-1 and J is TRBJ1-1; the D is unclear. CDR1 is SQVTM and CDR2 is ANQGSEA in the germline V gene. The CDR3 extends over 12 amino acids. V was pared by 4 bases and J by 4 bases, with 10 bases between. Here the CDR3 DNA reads TGCAGCGTTGTAAATTCCCCCACTGAAGCTTTCTTT. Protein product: CSVVNSPTEAFF.

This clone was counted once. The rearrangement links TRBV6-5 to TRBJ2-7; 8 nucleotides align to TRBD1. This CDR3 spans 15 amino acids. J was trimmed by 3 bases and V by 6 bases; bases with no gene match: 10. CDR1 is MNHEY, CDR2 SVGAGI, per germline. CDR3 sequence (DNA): TGTGCCAGCAGGCCCTCGGGACAGGCACACTACGAGCAGTACTTC. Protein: CASRPSGQAHYEQYF.

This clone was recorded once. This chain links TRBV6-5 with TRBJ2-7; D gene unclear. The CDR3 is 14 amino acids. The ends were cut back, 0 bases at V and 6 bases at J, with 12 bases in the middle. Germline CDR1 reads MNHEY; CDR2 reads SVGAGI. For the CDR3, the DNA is TGTGCCAGCAGTTACTCGATATCAGGATTCGAGCAGTACTTC. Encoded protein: CASSYSISGFEQYF.

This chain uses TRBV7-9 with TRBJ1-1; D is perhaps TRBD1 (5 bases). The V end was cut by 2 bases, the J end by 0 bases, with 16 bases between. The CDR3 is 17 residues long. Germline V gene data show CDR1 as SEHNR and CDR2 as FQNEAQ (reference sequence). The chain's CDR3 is CASSLNGASHLNTEAFF. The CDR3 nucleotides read TGTGCCAGCAGCTTAAATGGGGCGAGCCATTTGAACACTGAAGCTTTCTTT.

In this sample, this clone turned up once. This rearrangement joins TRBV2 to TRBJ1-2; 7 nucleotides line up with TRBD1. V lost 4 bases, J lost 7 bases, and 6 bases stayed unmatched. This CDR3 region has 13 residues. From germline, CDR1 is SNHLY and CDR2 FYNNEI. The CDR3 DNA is TGTGCCAGCAGTGCTGGGACAGCGGTTGGCTACACCTTC. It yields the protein CASSAGTAVGYTF. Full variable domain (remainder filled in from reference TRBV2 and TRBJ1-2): EPEVTQTPSHQVTQMGQEVILRCVPISNHLYFYWYRQILGQKVEFLVSFYNNEISEKSEIFDDQFSVERPDGSNFTLKIRSTKLEDSAMYFCASSAGTAVGYTFGSGTRLTVV.

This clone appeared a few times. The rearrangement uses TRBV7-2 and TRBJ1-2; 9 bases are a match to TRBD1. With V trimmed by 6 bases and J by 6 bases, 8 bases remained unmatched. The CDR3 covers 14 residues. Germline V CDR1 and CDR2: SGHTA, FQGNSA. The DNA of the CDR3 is TGTGCCAGCAGGTTAAGGACAGGGGCAGATGGCTACACCTTC. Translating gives CASRLRTGADGYTF.

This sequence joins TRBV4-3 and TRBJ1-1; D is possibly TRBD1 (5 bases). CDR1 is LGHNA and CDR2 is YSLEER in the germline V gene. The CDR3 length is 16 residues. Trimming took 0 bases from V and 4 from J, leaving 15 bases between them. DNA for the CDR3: TGCGCCAGCAGCCAAGATCTTTTCGACGGGGGCACTGAAGCTTTCTTT. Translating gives CASSQDLFDGGTEAFF.

CDR3 amino acids: CASSMRPVPYGYTF. The CDR3 DNA is TGTGCCAGTAGTATGCGCCCGGTACCCTATGGCTACACCTTC. The rearrangement links TRBV19 to TRBJ1-2; D is unclear. The CDR3 loop spans 14 amino acids. Deletions cut 3 bases from V and 4 bases from J, with 12 bases between. Germline CDR1 LNHDA, CDR2 SQIVND (reference sequence). Full variable domain (missing parts from reference TRBV19 and TRBJ1-2): DGGITQSPKYLFRKEGQNVTLSCEQNLNHDAMYWYRQDPGQGLRLIYYSQIVNDFQKGDIAEGYSVSREKKESFPLTVTSAQKNPTAFYLCASSMRPVPYGYTFGSGTRLTVV.

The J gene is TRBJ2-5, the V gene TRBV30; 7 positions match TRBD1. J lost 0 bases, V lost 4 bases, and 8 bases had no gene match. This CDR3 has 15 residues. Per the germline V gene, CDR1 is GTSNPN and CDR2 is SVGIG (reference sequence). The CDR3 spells CAWKALGQDQETQYF. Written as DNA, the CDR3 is TGTGCCTGGAAAGCGTTAGGACAGGACCAAGAGACCCAGTACTTC. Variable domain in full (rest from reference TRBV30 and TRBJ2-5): SQTIHQWPATLVQPVGSPLSLECTVEGTSNPNLYWYRQAAGRGLQLLFYSVGIGQISSEVPQNLSASRPQDRQFILSSKKLLLSDSGFYLCAWKALGQDQETQYFGPGTRLLVL.

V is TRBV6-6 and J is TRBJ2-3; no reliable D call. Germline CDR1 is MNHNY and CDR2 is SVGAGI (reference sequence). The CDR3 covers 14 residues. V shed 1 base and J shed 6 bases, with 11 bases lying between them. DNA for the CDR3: TGTGCCAGCAGTTACTTCCAGGCCCCGGATACGCAGTATTTT. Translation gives CASSYFQAPDTQYF.

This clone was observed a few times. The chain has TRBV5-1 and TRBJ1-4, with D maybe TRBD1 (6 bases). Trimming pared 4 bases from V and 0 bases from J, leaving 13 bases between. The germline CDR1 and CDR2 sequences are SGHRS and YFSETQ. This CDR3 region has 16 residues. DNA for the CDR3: TGCGCCAGCAGCGTTGGGACACCCGCAACTAATGAAAAACTGTTTTTT. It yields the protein CASSVGTPATNEKLFF.

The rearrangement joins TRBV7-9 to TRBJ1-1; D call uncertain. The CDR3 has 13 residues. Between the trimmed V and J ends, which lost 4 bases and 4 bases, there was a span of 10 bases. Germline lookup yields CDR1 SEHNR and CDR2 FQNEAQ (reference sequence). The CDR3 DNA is TGTGCCAGCAGCTCTACTAGGCCCACTGAAGCTTTCTTT. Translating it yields CASSSTRPTEAFF.

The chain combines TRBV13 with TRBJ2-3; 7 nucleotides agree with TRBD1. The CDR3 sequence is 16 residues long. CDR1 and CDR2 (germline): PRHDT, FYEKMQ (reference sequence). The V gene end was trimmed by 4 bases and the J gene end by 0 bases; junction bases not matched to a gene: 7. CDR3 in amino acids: CASSSRDSPSTDTQYF. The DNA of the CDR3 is TGTGCCAGCAGCTCAAGGGACAGTCCTAGCACAGATACGCAGTATTTT.

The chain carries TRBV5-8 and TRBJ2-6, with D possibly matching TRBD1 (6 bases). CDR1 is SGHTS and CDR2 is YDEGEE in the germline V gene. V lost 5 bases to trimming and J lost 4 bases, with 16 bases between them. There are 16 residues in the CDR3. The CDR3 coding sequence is TGTGCCAGCAGACGAACAGGGTCGATAGGGGCCAACGTCCTGACTTTC. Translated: CASRRTGSIGANVLTF.

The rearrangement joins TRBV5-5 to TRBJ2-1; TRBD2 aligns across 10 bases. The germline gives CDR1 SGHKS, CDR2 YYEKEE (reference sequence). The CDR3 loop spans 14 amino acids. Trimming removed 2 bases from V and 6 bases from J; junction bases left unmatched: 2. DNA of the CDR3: TGTGCCAGCAGCTTAGCGGGGGGGAGCAATGAGCAGTTCTTC. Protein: CASSLAGGSNEQFF.

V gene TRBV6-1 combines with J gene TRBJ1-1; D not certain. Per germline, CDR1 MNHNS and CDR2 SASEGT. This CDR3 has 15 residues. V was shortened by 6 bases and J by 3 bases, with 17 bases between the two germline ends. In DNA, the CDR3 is TGTGCCAGCAGCGGCCCCGTAGAGGGCTACACTGAAGCTTTCTTT. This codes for CASSGPVEGYTEAFF.

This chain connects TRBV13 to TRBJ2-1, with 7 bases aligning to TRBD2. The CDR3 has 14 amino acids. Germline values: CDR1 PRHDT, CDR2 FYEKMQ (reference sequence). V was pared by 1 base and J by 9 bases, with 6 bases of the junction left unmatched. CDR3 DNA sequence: TGTGCCAGCAGCTTAGTTTATGGGGAGGGTGAGCAGTTCTTC. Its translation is CASSLVYGEGEQFF.

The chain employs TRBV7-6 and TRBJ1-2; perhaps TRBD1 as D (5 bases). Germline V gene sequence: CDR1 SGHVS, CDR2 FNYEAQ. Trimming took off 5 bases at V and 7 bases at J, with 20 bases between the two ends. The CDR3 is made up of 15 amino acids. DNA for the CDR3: TGTGCCAGCAGCAGCAGGATTGGGGGGAAGGGTGGCTACACCTTC. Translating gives CASSSRIGGKGGYTF.

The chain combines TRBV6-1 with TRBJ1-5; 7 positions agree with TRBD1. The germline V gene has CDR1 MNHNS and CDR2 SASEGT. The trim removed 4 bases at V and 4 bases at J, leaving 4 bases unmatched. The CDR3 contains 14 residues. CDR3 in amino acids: CASSVQGRNQPQHF. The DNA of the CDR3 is TGTGCCAGCAGTGTACAGGGGCGAAATCAGCCCCAGCATTTT.

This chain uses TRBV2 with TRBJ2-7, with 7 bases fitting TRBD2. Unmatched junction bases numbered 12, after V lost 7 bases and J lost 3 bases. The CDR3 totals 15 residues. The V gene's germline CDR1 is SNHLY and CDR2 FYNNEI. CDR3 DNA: TGTGCCAGCACGGAGGGGAGGGGAGACTACTACGAGCAGTACTTC. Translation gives CASTEGRGDYYEQYF.

CDR3 sequence reads: CASSYLGARYEQYF. As DNA, the CDR3 is TGTGCCAGCAGTTACTTGGGGGCGCGGTACGAGCAGTACTTC. The chain uses TRBV6-5 and TRBJ2-7; D possibly corresponds to TRBD1 (6 bases). The germline V gene encodes CDR1 MNHEY and CDR2 SVGAGI. CDR3 size: 14 residues. Trimming stripped 1 base from V and 4 bases from J, with 11 bases between.

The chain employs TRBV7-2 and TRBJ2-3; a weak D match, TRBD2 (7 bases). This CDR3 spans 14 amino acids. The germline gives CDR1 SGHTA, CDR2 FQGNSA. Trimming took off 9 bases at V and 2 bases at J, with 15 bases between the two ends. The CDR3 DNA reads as TGTGCCAGTGTTTGGGGGGGCCCCACAGATACGCAGTATTTT. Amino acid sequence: CASVWGGPTDTQYF.

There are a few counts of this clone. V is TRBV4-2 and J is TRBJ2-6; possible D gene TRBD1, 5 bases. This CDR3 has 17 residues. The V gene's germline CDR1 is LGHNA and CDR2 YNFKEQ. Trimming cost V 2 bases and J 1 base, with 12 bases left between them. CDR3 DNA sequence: TGTGCCAGCAGCCAATCAGGGTTCAAATCTGGGGCCAACGTCCTGACTTTC. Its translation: CASSQSGFKSGANVLTF.

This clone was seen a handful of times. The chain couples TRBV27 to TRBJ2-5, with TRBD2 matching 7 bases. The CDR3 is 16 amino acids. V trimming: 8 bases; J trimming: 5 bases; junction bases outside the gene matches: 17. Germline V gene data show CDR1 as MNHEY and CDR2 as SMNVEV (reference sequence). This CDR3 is CASSAAGTYQEETQYF. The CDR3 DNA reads TGTGCCAGCTCCGCAGCGGGGACCTATCAGGAGGAGACCCAGTACTTC.